A single sample is the source of the 22 T cell receptor beta chains below, sequenced in a study of human T cells and chemical hapten exposure. The time point here: patch test 1, 2 weeks after DPC sensitization. The treatment here: therapeutic diphenylcyclopropenone sensitization with weekly scalp DPC. MiXCR, applied by TCRdb to the RACE reads, yields one record per CDR3 protein. Of 340,000 or so distinct CDR3 sequences in the sample, roughly 6.9% were seen once. The sequenced sample was whole blood, obtained in connection with sensitization to the hapten diphenylcyclopropenone (DPC). These receptors were obtained from a woman between 18 and 29 years old with alopecia areata. Some clones in this sample may be carry-over from other donors' samples.

In this sample, this clonotype turned up a few times. CDR3 residues: CASSEQGRNQPQHF. The CDR3, as DNA: TGTGCCAGCAGTGAACAGGGCCGGAATCAGCCCCAGCATTTT. This sequence joins TRBV2 and TRBJ1-5, with D maybe TRBD1 (5 bases). The ends were cut back, 2 bases at V and 4 bases at J, with 9 bases in the middle. Germline assignment: CDR1 SNHLY and CDR2 FYNNEI. There are 14 residues in the CDR3.

There are many counts of this clonotype. The chain couples TRBV4-3 to TRBJ2-1; D is ambiguous. The V end was cut by 1 base, the J end by 4 bases, with 8 bases between. Germline assignment: CDR1 LGHNA and CDR2 YSLEER. The length of the CDR3 is 14 residues. CDR3 nucleotides: TGCGCCAGCAGCCAAGTGAGAGGATACAATGAGCAGTTCTTC. It translates to CASSQVRGYNEQFF.

This clonotype occurred many times. The chain combines TRBV12-3 or TRBV12-4 with TRBJ1-1; D remains ambiguous. V was trimmed by 7 bases and J by 5 bases, leaving 11 bases between them. The CDR3 loop spans 12 amino acids. The CDR3 DNA reads as TGTGCCAGCATCCAGAGGGAAACTGAAGCTTTCTTT. Residues: CASIQRETEAFF.

This clonotype was seen a few times. This chain connects TRBV9 to TRBJ1-1; 7 bases match TRBD1. J lost 1 base, V lost 4 bases, and 13 bases had no gene match. The germline V gene encodes CDR1 SGDLS and CDR2 YYNGEE. This CDR3 comprises 17 residues. The CDR3 sequence is CASSTGVSATGNTEAFF. CDR3 DNA sequence: TGTGCCAGCAGCACAGGGGTTTCCGCGACGGGGAACACTGAAGCTTTCTTT.

This clonotype was seen ten or more times. This sequence joins TRBV5-6 and TRBJ1-3, with D unclear. The CDR3 is made up of 12 amino acids. V lost 2 bases and J lost 3, with 3 bases in between. Germline V lookup: CDR1 SGHDT, CDR2 YYEEEE. The CDR3 DNA follows: TGTGCCAGCAGCTTAAATGGAAACACCATATATTTT. It translates to CASSLNGNTIYF.

This chain uses TRBV29-1 with TRBJ2-1, with 7 bases aligning to TRBD1. Trimming at V came to 5 bases and at J to 7 bases, leaving 8 bases not matched to a gene. The CDR3 consists of 13 residues. Germline V gene lookup returns CDR1 SQVTM and CDR2 ANQGSEA. CDR3 amino acids: CSVLVQGKNEQFF. In nucleotides, the CDR3 is TGCAGCGTTCTGGTACAGGGGAAGAATGAGCAGTTCTTC.

Only a few counts were recorded for this clonotype. The chain is built from TRBV27 and TRBJ2-3; D not resolved. This CDR3 is 14 amino acids long. V was clipped by 5 bases and J by 8 bases, with 17 bases between them. Germline CDR1 and CDR2: MNHEY and SMNVEV (reference sequence). This CDR3 reads CASSPSTAVATQYF. The CDR3 region has the DNA TGTGCCAGCAGTCCTTCTACGGCCGTAGCTACGCAGTATTTT.

This clonotype was recorded at least ten times. V is TRBV10-3 and J is TRBJ1-5; D ambiguous. CDR3 length: 16 amino acids. CDR1 and CDR2 from the germline V gene are ENHRY and SYGVKD. V was shortened by 10 bases and J by 1 base, with 20 bases between the two germline ends. CDR3 region: CATNGSPTGSNQPQHF. CDR3 coding DNA: TGTGCCACAAACGGAAGCCCGACCGGCAGCAATCAGCCCCAGCATTTT.

This clonotype was counted between two and nine times. V is TRBV5-6 and J is TRBJ2-7; unclear D gene. CDR3 length: 14 amino acids. Germline CDR1 is SGHDT and CDR2 is YYEEEE. The V end was cut by 3 bases, the J end by 2 bases, with 12 bases between. CDR3 nucleotides: TGTGCCAGCAGCTACATAGCTGAGACCTACGAGCAGTACTTC. It yields the protein CASSYIAETYEQYF.

The chain links TRBV12-3 or TRBV12-4 to TRBJ1-1; D is perhaps TRBD1 (6 bases). This CDR3 region has 14 residues. V gave up 1 base and J gave up 4 bases, with 10 bases separating them. The CDR3 DNA reads TGTGCCAGCAGTTTAGATGGGGGCTCCACTGAAGCTTTCTTT. Translated: CASSLDGGSTEAFF.

This clonotype was observed a handful of times. V gene TRBV7-2 combines with J gene TRBJ2-3; D is unresolved. With 2 bases removed from V and 2 bases from J, the gap between germline ends came to 11 bases. The CDR3 length is 15 residues. Germline CDR1 and CDR2: SGHTA and FQGNSA. This chain's CDR3 is CASSLMTTVTDTQYF. DNA for the CDR3: TGTGCCAGCAGCTTAATGACGACCGTCACAGATACGCAGTATTTT.

The chain carries TRBV7-2 and TRBJ2-3; 8 nucleotides align to TRBD2. Germline V gene lookup returns CDR1 SGHTA and CDR2 FQGNSA. Trimming took 5 bases from V and 6 from J; bases not matched to a gene: 13. CDR3 length: 16 residues. In DNA form, the CDR3 reads TGTGCCAGCAGCCCGCCGGGACTAGGGGGGGTGGATACGCAGTATTTT. This gives the protein CASSPPGLGGVDTQYF.

The gene calls are TRBV6-5 and TRBJ2-7, with TRBD2 as a possible D gene (5 bases). Between the trimmed V and J ends, which lost 6 bases and 0 bases, there was a span of 12 bases. The CDR3 has 14 amino acids. Germline V gene data show CDR1 as MNHEY and CDR2 as SVGAGI. CDR3 DNA sequence: TGTGCCAGCAGCCCCCAGCGGTTCTCCTACGAGCAGTACTTC. This sequence encodes CASSPQRFSYEQYF.

This clonotype occurred many times. This chain joins TRBV5-1 and TRBJ2-7; D perhaps matches TRBD1 (6 bases). Germline V gene data show CDR1 as SGHRS and CDR2 as YFSETQ. The V end lost 2 bases, the J end lost 0 bases, and 9 bases lay between the germline ends. This CDR3 comprises 14 residues. The CDR3, as DNA: TGCGCCAGCAGCTTCCGAGGGGGCTCCTACGAGCAGTACTTC. This translates into CASSFRGGSYEQYF.

This clonotype turned up a few times. V and J are TRBV5-1 and TRBJ2-3; 7 positions match TRBD2. CDR1 is SGHRS and CDR2 is YFSETQ in the germline V gene. This CDR3 comprises 16 residues. V lost 5 bases, J lost 1 base, and 10 bases stayed unmatched. CDR3 sequence (DNA): TGCGCCAGCAGGCTGGGGGTGCTAGCGGGCACAGATACGCAGTATTTT. This encodes CASRLGVLAGTDTQYF. Based on the CDR3 plus reference TRBV5-1 and TRBJ2-3, the full variable domain is KAGVTQTPRYLIKTRGQQVTLSCSPISGHRSVSWYQQTPGQGLQFLFEYFSETQRNKGNFPGRFSGRQFSNSRSEMNVSTLELGDSALYLCASRLGVLAGTDTQYFGPGTRLTVL.

This clonotype appeared many times. The genes are TRBV7-6 and TRBJ1-4, with D possibly being TRBD1 (5 bases). Trimming cost V 5 bases and J 4 bases, with 17 bases left between them. The germline V gene has CDR1 SGHVS and CDR2 FNYEAQ. The length of the CDR3 is 16 residues. CDR3 loop: CASSAKWGGVNEKLFF. The CDR3 coding sequence is TGTGCCAGCAGCGCAAAATGGGGGGGGGTTAATGAAAAACTGTTTTTT.

The sample holds many counts of this clonotype. V gene TRBV6-4 combines with J gene TRBJ2-2; the D gene is possibly TRBD1 (6 bases). Germline CDR1 and CDR2: MRHNA and SNTAGT. The CDR3 runs to 15 residues. The germline V and J ends were trimmed by 6 bases and 3 bases, with 14 bases remaining between them. The DNA of the CDR3 is TGTGCCAGCAGAATTGGTTCAGGGGACACCGGGGAGCTGTTTTTT. Encoded protein: CASRIGSGDTGELFF.

This clonotype came up many times. This chain uses TRBV5-1 with TRBJ2-1; D unclear. V was clipped by 4 bases and J by 0 bases, with 11 bases between them. The V gene's germline CDR1 is SGHRS and CDR2 YFSETQ. CDR3 length: 15 residues. Here the CDR3 DNA reads TGCGCCAGCAGCAAAGGATCAGACTCCTACAATGAGCAGTTCTTC. Its translation is CASSKGSDSYNEQFF.

This clonotype has ten or more counts. V and J are TRBV6-2 or TRBV6-3 and TRBJ2-2; D gene unclear. The V end was cut by 7 bases, the J end by 2 bases, with 17 bases between. Germline CDR1 is MNHEY and CDR2 is SVGEGT. This CDR3 spans 16 amino acids. As DNA, the CDR3 is TGTGCCAGCACCCCGGCGCGAAAGAAAAACACCGGGGAGCTGTTTTTT. This codes for CASTPARKKNTGELFF.

This clonotype was recorded a few times. The V gene is TRBV7-9, the J gene TRBJ2-6; 7 bases agree with TRBD1. Germline lookup yields CDR1 SEHNR and CDR2 FQNEAQ (reference sequence). V dropped 5 bases and J dropped 1; count of bases not matched to a gene: 8. The CDR3 length is 17 residues. The CDR3 region has the DNA TGTGCCAGCAGCAAAGGGACAGTTGGATCTGGGGCCAACGTCCTGACTTTC. Its translation: CASSKGTVGSGANVLTF.

The chain has TRBV6-5 and TRBJ2-3; TRBD1 is a possible D gene (8 bases). This CDR3 comprises 17 residues. Germline V lookup: CDR1 MNHEY, CDR2 SVGAGI. Trimming left V 5 bases short and J 4 bases short, with 22 bases between. CDR3 DNA sequence: TGTGCCAGCAGTCCCCGAGGAAGGACAGGGAGGGCAGATACGCAGTATTTT. It specifies CASSPRGRTGRADTQYF.

At least ten counts were recorded for this clonotype. This sequence joins TRBV6-6 and TRBJ2-6; D is uncertain. Germline CDR1 reads MNHNY; CDR2 reads SVGAGI (reference sequence). The ends were cut back, 0 bases at V and 2 bases at J, with 5 bases in the middle. The CDR3 covers 15 residues. The CDR3 region is CASSYSSPGANVLTF. CDR3 nucleotide sequence: TGTGCCAGCAGTTACTCGAGCCCTGGGGCCAACGTCCTGACTTTC.